This TCR beta chain was identified in a study of T-cell memory formation after mild COVID-19. This clonotype was seen repeatedly, ten times or more. Its antigen is currently unknown. The V and J ends lost 2 bases and 1 base, in that order; junction bases with no gene match: 10. This CDR3 contains 18 residues. Study results and caveats: Mainly in CM and EM were contracting CD4+ clones; CD8+ were in EMRA. Certain responding clones were present in pre-infection memory, suggesting participation of cross-reactive memory.

Amplification by 5'RACE using constant-segment primers produced TCR alpha and TCR beta cDNA libraries that carried sample barcodes and UMIs. TCRdb called the 5' RACE reads again in MiXCR, with one record for every CDR3 protein. The sample lists tens of thousands of distinct CDR3 sequences, approximately 15% occurring once. The sample taken for sequencing was PBMCs or a T cell subset sorted from them (not recorded which). This clonotype was sampled from an adult woman who had mild COVID-19 (a few samples of this study predate the infection). Cell type and time point are not known. The rearrangement joins TRBV12-3 or TRBV12-4 to TRBJ2-7, with 11 positions matching TRBD1. Here the CDR3 reads CASSLRGTGGISSYEQYF. The CDR3 DNA is TGTGCCAGCAGTTTAAGGGGGACAGGGGGAATCTCTTCCTACGAGCAGTACTTC.